This is a list of T cell receptor beta chains from one sample in a study of blood T cell repertoires in COVID-19. TCRdb's table, derived via immunoSEQ multiplex PCR, lists solely in-frame clones and lacks some. Here the sample spans about 140,000 clones, 65% to 80% being singletons. Sequenced: peripheral blood. The origin of the receptors is a man aged 45-65 years with acute or convalescent COVID-19. The CDR3 runs from the conserved cysteine through the conserved F or W. D genes are given only for firm matches. Not every row has a clone size; where given, it reads once, few, many or a size class.

clone size	V gene	J gene	D gene	CDR3 DNA	CDR3 protein
.	TRBV15	TRBJ1-1	.	TGTGCCACCTCTCCCATACGGGAACACACTGAAGCTTTCTTT	CATSPIREHTEAFF
once	TRBV9	TRBJ2-2	TRBD2	TGTGCCAGCAGCGGGCGGGGGAGTGATTCGGCTCCCGGGGAGCTGTTTTTT	CASSGRGSDSAPGELFF
.	TRBV2	TRBJ1-1	.	TGTGCCAGCAGCCCAACGACAGTGAACACTGAAGCTTTCTTT	CASSPTTVNTEAFF
.	TRBV18	TRBJ1-4	.	TGTGCCAGCTCATCGCCTAACAGGGACGTTCAGAAAAAACTGTTTTTT	CASSSPNRDVQKKLFF
.	TRBV14	TRBJ1-3	.	TGTGCCAGCAGCGCTACGGGAGGACGGGTCTCTGGAAACACCATATATTTT	CASSATGGRVSGNTIYF
.	TRBV3-1/TRBV3-2	TRBJ1-6	.	TGTGCCAGCGCAGGGGATTCACCCCTCCACTTT	CASAGDSPLHF
.	TRBV11-2	TRBJ2-1	TRBD1	TGTGCCAGCAGCGGACAGGGCTACAGCTCCTACAATGAGCAGTTCTTC	CASSGQGYSSYNEQFF
.	TRBV9	TRBJ2-5	TRBD2	TGTGCCAGCAGCGTAGGACTAGCGGGGGTTGTGGAGACCCAGTACTTC	CASSVGLAGVVETQYF
.	TRBV5-1	TRBJ2-5	TRBD2	TGCGCCAGCGGACTAGCGGGGCGCCAAGAGACCCAGTACTTC	CASGLAGRQETQYF
.	TRBV5-1	TRBJ2-1	TRBD2	TGCGCCAGCAGCTCTTCCGGGAGCGGGGGAAGAAATGAGCAGTTCTTC	CASSSSGSGGRNEQFF
.	TRBV4-2	TRBJ2-7	.	TGTGCCAGCAGCCCACAGGTTGGGGCGGCCGAGCAGTACTTC	CASSPQVGAAEQYF